Listed below are T cell receptor beta chains from one sample, sequenced in a study of shared clonotypes between healthy human individuals. Profiled with immunoSEQ multiplex PCR; TCRdb holds only in-frame clones, not every one. Counted here are some 1,100,000 clones, roughly 74% occurring once; the ten biggest clones make up more than 0.5%. Sequencing was performed on memory CD4+ T cells from PBMCs. The receptors were gathered from a man between 18 and 35 years old in good health. Some clones in this sample may be carry-over from other donors' samples. The CDR3 runs from the conserved cysteine through the conserved F or W. A D gene is named only where the DNA matches it firmly. Clone size is not always given. Where it is, it says once, few, many or a class for expanded clones.

j_call d_call clone_size v_call cdr3_aa cdr3_nt
TRBJ1-6 TRBD1 - TRBV28 CASSVPGGGSPLHF TGTGCCAGCAGCGTCCCAGGGGGCGGTTCACCCCTCCACTTT
TRBJ1-2 - - TRBV21-1 CASIPYPRGSYGYTF TGTGCCAGCATCCCTTACCCCCGAGGGAGCTATGGCTACACCTTC
TRBJ2-1 TRBD2 - TRBV7-2 CASSPAFSGRASYNEQFF TGTGCCAGCAGCCCGGCTTTTAGCGGGAGGGCGTCTTACAATGAGCAGTTCTTC
TRBJ2-7 - - TRBV5-1 CASSPQGTYEQYF TGCGCCAGCAGCCCACAGGGAACCTACGAGCAGTACTTC
TRBJ2-6 TRBD2 - TRBV27 CASTILSGRTGANVLTF TGTGCCAGCACCATTCTTAGCGGGAGGACTGGGGCCAACGTCCTGACTTTC
TRBJ2-1 - few TRBV7-6 CASSLSRSYNEQFF TGTGCCAGCAGCTTGTCCCGCTCCTACAATGAGCAGTTCTTC
TRBJ2-1 TRBD2 - TRBV5-4 CASSSGLAASYNEQFF TGTGCCAGCAGCTCAGGACTAGCCGCATCCTACAATGAGCAGTTCTTC
TRBJ2-6 TRBD2 once TRBV29-1 CSVDIAGTGANVLTF TGCAGCGTTGATATAGCGGGAACTGGGGCCAACGTCCTGACTTTC
TRBJ2-3 - - TRBV18 CASSPKGDTQYF TGTGCCAGCTCACCAAAGGGGGATACGCAGTATTTT
TRBJ2-5 - - TRBV15 CATSRDRGETQYF TGTGCCACCAGCAGAGATCGTGGGGAGACCCAGTACTTC
TRBJ2-1 TRBD2 - TRBV28 CASRTTSGQNNEQFF TGTGCCAGCAGAACGACTAGCGGACAAAACAATGAGCAGTTCTTC
TRBJ1-2 - - TRBV2 CASAGLGYGYTF TGTGCCTCGGCGGGGTTGGGCTATGGCTACACCTTC
TRBJ1-1 - - TRBV5-1 CASSLTGPYTEAFF TGCGCCAGCAGCTTGACAGGGCCCTACACTGAAGCTTTCTTT
TRBJ2-5 TRBD2 - TRBV14 CASSSGGLETQYF TGTGCCAGCAGCTCGGGGGGGCTAGAGACCCAGTACTTC
TRBJ1-5 - once TRBV5-5 CASSLEVFQPQHF TGTGCCAGCAGCTTGGAAGTATTTCAGCCCCAGCATTTT
TRBJ1-2 - - TRBV2 CASSEIDWIPNYGYTF TGTGCCAGCAGTGAAATTGACTGGATTCCTAACTATGGCTACACCTTC
TRBJ2-7 TRBD2 few TRBV6-6 CASSPGLVSEQYF TGTGCCAGCAGTCCCGGACTAGTTAGCGAGCAGTACTTC
TRBJ2-7 - - TRBV4-3 CASSPRTFTSYEQYF TGCGCCAGCAGCCCGAGGACTTTTACCTCCTACGAGCAGTACTTC
TRBJ2-1 TRBD1 once TRBV2 CASSKRQGFGNNEQFF TGTGCCAGCAGTAAAAGACAGGGTTTCGGGAACAATGAGCAGTTCTTC
TRBJ2-7 - - TRBV10-2 CASSESPNGRSYEQYF TGCGCCAGCAGTGAGTCACCAAACGGCCGCTCCTACGAGCAGTACTTC
TRBJ2-3 - - TRBV14 CASSHKAQWITDTQYF TGTGCCAGCAGCCATAAGGCGCAGTGGATCACAGATACGCAGTATTTT
TRBJ1-2 - - TRBV2 CASTPRGRGGYTF TGTGCCAGCACCCCAAGGGGTAGGGGTGGCTACACCTTC
TRBJ2-1 TRBD2 - TRBV5-1 CASSLVSGSINNEQFF TGCGCCAGCAGCTTGGTTAGCGGGAGTATTAACAATGAGCAGTTCTTC
TRBJ1-4 - - TRBV19 CASSHLRGVEEKLFF TGTGCCAGTAGCCATCTCAGAGGGGTGGAGGAAAAACTGTTTTTT
TRBJ1-2 TRBD1 few TRBV29-1 CSVESTGRNGYTF TGCAGCGTTGAGTCGACAGGGAGGAATGGCTACACCTTC
TRBJ2-7 - - TRBV19 CASSPSRFYHEQYF TGTGCCAGTAGTCCCTCGAGATTCTACCACGAGCAGTACTTC